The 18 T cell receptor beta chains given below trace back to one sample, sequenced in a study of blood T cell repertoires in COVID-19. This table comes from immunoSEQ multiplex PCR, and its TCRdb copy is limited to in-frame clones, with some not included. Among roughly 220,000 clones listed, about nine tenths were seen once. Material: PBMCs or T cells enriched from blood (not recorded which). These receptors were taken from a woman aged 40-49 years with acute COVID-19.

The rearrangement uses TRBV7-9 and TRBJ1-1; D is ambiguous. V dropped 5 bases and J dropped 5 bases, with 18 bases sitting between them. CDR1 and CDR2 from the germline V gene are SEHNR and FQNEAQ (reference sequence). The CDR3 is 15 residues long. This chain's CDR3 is CASSDAILQWTEAFF. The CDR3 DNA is TGTGCCAGCAGCGACGCCATACTACAATGGACTGAAGCTTTCTTT.

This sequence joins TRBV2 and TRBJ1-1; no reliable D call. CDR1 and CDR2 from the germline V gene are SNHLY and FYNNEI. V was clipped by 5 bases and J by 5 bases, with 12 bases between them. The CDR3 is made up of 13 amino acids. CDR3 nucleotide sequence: TGTGCCAGCAGTCGGAGCCCCCGGACTGAAGCTTTCTTT. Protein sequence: CASSRSPRTEAFF.

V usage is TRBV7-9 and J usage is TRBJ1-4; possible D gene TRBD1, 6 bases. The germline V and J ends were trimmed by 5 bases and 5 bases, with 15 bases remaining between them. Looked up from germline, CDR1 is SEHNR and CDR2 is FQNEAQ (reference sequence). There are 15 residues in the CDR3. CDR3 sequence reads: CASSPGQTANEKLFF. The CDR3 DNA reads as TGTGCCAGCAGCCCCGGACAGACCGCCAATGAAAAACTGTTTTTT.

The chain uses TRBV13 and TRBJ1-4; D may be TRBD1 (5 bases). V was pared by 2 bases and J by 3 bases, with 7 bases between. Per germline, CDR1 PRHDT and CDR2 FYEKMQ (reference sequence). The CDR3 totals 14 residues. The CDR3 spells CASSLKGPNEKLFF. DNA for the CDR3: TGTGCCAGCAGCTTAAAGGGGCCTAATGAAAAACTGTTTTTT.

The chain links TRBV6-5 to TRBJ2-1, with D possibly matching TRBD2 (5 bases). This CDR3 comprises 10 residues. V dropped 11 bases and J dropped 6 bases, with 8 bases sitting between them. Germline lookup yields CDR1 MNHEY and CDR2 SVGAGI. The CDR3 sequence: CAAEANEQFF. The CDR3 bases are TGTGCCGCGGAGGCCAATGAGCAGTTCTTC.

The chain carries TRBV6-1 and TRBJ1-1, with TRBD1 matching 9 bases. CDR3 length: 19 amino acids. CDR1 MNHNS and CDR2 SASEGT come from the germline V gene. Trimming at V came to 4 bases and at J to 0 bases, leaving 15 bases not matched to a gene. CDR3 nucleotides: TGTGCCAGCAGTGGACAGGGGGACCTAATGCCGAACATGAACACTGAAGCTTTCTTT. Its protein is CASSGQGDLMPNMNTEAFF.

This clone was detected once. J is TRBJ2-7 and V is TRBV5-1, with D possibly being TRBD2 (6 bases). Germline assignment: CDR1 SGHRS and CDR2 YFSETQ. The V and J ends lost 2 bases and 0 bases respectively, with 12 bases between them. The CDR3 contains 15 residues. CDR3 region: CASSLLRGSSYEQYF. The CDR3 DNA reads TGCGCCAGCAGCTTACTACGGGGGAGCTCCTACGAGCAGTACTTC.

The chain's CDR3 is CASGTDNTGELFF. The CDR3, as DNA: TGCGCCAGCGGGACAGACAACACCGGGGAGCTGTTTTTT. The chain is built from TRBV5-1 and TRBJ2-2, with 7 bases fitting TRBD1. V shed 7 bases and J 2 bases; nucleotides not matched to a gene: 2. Germline CDR1 SGHRS, CDR2 YFSETQ. The CDR3 runs to 13 residues.

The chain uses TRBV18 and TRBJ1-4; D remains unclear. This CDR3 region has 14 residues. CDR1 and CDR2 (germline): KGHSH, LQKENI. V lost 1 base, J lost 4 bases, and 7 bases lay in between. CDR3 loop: CASSPQRDNEKLFF. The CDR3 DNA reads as TGTGCCAGCTCACCACAACGAGATAATGAAAAACTGTTTTTT.

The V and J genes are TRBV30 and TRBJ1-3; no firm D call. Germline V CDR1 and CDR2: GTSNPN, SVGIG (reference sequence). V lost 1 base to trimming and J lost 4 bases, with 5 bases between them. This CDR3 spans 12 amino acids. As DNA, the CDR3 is TGTGCCTGGAGTGAACAGGGAAACACCATATATTTT. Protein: CAWSEQGNTIYF.

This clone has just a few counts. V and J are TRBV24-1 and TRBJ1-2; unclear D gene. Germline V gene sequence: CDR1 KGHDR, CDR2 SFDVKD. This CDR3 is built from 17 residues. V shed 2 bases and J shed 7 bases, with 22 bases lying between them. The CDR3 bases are TGTGCCACCAGTGATTCTCGTCTGTCCCTCCTTAGTGGTGGCTACACCTTC. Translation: CATSDSRLSLLSGGYTF.

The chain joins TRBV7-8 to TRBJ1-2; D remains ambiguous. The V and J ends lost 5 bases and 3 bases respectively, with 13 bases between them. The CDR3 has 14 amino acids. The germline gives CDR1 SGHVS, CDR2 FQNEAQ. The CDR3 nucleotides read TGTGCCAGCAGCCCCGGAGAGGCCTACTATGGCTACACCTTC. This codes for CASSPGEAYYGYTF.

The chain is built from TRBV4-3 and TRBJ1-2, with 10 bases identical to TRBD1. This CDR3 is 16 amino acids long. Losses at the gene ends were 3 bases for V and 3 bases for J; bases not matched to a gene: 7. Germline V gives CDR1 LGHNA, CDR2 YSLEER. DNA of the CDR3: TGCGCCAGCAGCCAGGAGACAGGGGGCGCATACTATGGCTACACCTTC. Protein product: CASSQETGGAYYGYTF.

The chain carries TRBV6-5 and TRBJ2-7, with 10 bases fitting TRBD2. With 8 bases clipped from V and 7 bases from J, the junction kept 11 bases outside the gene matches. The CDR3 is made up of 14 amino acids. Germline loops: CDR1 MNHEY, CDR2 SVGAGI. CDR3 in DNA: TGTGCCAGCTCCGAGCGGGGGGGCCCGTGGGAGCAGTACGTC. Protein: CASSERGGPWEQYV.

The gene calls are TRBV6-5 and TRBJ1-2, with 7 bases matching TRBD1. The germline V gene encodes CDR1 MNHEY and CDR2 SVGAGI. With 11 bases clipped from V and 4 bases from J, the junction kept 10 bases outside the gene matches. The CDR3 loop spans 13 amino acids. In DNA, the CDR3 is TGTGCCTCTCAGGACAGGAGACTCTATGGCTACACCTTC. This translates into CASQDRRLYGYTF.

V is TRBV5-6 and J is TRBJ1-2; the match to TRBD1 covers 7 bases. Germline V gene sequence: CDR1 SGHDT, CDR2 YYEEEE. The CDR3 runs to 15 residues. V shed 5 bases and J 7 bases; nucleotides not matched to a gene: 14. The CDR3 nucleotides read TGTGCCAGCAGAGGAGCACACAGGGGTTGGGGTGGCTACACCTTC. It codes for CASRGAHRGWGGYTF.

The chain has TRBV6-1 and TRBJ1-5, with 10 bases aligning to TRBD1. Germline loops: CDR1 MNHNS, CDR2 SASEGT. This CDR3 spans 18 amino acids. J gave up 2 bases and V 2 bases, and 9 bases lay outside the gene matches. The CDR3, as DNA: TGTGCCAGCAGTGAATGGGGGACAGGGGTTAACGGCAATCAGCCCCAGCATTTT. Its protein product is CASSEWGTGVNGNQPQHF.

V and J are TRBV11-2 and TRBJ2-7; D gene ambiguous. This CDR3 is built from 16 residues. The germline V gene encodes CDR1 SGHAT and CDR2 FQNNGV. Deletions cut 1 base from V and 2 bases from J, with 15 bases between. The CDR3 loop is CASSLGHSPPAYEQYF. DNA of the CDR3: TGTGCCAGCAGCTTAGGTCACAGTCCCCCTGCCTACGAGCAGTACTTC.